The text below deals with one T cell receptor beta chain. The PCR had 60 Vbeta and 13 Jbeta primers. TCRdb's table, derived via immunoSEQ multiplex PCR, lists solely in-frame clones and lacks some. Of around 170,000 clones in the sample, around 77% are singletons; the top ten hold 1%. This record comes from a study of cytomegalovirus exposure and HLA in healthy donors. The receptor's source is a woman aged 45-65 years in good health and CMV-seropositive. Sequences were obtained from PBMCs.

CDR3 sequence reads: CAWSGQTYNSPLHF. The DNA for the CDR3 is TGTGCCTGGAGTGGACAGACTTATAATTCACCCCTCCACTTT. The chain is built from TRBV30 and TRBJ1-6, with a possible D match to TRBD1 (5 bases). This CDR3 spans 14 amino acids. Between the trimmed V and J ends, which lost 1 base and 4 bases, there was a span of 8 bases. Germline V gene data show CDR1 as GTSNPN and CDR2 as SVGIG (reference sequence). Complete variable domain (other parts from reference TRBV30 and TRBJ1-6): SQTIHQWPATLVQPVGSPLSLECTVEGTSNPNLYWYRQAAGRGLQLLFYSVGIGQISSEVPQNLSASRPQDRQFILSSKKLLLSDSGFYLCAWSGQTYNSPLHFGNGTRLTVT.